These 31 T cell receptor beta chains came from one sample sequenced in a study of blood T cell repertoires in COVID-19. Here immunoSEQ multiplex PCR was the method, and the copy in TCRdb shows in-frame clones only, minus some. Here the sample spans fewer than 350,000 clones, 85% being singletons. Sequencing used PBMCs or T cells enriched from blood (not recorded which). Receptor source: a woman in her 30s who had been exposed to COVID-19.

This clone was seen once. This chain connects TRBV25-1 to TRBJ2-7; 8 nucleotides agree with TRBD1. There are 15 residues in the CDR3. Germline CDR1 is MGHDK and CDR2 is SYGVNS. After removal of 6 bases from V and 3 bases from J, the junction contained 10 bases not matched to a gene. The CDR3 DNA is TGTGCCAGCAGCCGTGGACAGGGCCACATCTACGAGCAGTACTTC. Protein product: CASSRGQGHIYEQYF.

As concerns this clone: Its ends do not fully match the called genes, so a read error is possible. The chain has TRBV12-3 or TRBV12-4 and TRBJ2-5; 7 bases line up with TRBD2. The CDR3 loop spans 13 amino acids. CDR3 amino acids: CASSLGPGRAQYF. The CDR3 bases are TGTGCCAGCAGCTTAGGTCCGGGGAGGGCCCAGTACTTC.

The chain couples TRBV19 to TRBJ1-5; tentative D call: TRBD1 (6 bases). The germline CDR1 and CDR2 sequences are LNHDA and SQIVND (reference sequence). V lost 7 bases, J lost 2 bases, and 9 bases lay in between. CDR3 length: 13 residues. The CDR3 DNA reads as TGTGCCAGTAAGGACAGAGGCAATCAGCCCCAGCATTTT. It is translated as CASKDRGNQPQHF.

CDR3 in DNA: TGTGCCAGCGGCGGACTAGCGGGAGTCAATGAGCAGTTCTTC. Translation: CASGGLAGVNEQFF. The chain has TRBV7-9 and TRBJ2-1, with 13 bases matching TRBD2. CDR1 is SEHNR, CDR2 FQNEAQ, per germline (reference sequence). The CDR3 loop spans 14 amino acids. Trimming at V came to 8 bases and at J to 6 bases, leaving 4 bases not matched to a gene. The full variable domain, in which reference TRBV7-9 and TRBJ2-1 provide the parts outside the CDR3, is DTGVSQNPRHKITKRGQNVTFRCDPISEHNRLYWYRQTLGQGPEFLTYFQNEAQLEKSRLLSDRFSAERPKGSFSTLEIQRTEQGDSAMYLCASGGLAGVNEQFFGPGTRLTVL.

The chain has TRBV4-3 and TRBJ2-3, with 7 bases that match TRBD1. The V and J ends lost 0 bases and 4 bases, in that order; junction bases with no gene match: 7. CDR3 length: 16 residues. CDR1 and CDR2 from the germline V gene are LGHNA and YSLEER. Written as DNA, the CDR3 is TGCGCCAGCAGCCAAGACCTAAGGGGGCAGGCAGATACGCAGTATTTT. Amino acids: CASSQDLRGQADTQYF.

This clone was detected once. V is TRBV30 and J is TRBJ2-3, with TRBD2 matching over 7 bases. CDR1 is GTSNPN and CDR2 is SVGIG in the germline V gene (reference sequence). The length of the CDR3 is 13 residues. The ends lost 4 bases at V and 0 bases at J; junction bases unmatched: 1. CDR3 coding DNA: TGTGCCTGGACTAGCGGTAGCACAGATACGCAGTATTTT. Residues: CAWTSGSTDTQYF.

The V and J genes are TRBV11-3 and TRBJ2-2; no clear D. The V end lost 5 bases, the J end lost 5 bases, and 15 bases lay between the germline ends. The length of the CDR3 is 15 residues. The germline gives CDR1 SGHNT, CDR2 YENEEA. CDR3 residues: CASSHRVGETGELFF. The CDR3 nucleotides read TGTGCCAGCAGCCATCGGGTAGGAGAGACCGGGGAGCTGTTTTTT.

This chain links TRBV5-6 with TRBJ2-7; D possibly corresponds to TRBD2 (5 bases). Trimming took 5 bases from V and 4 from J, leaving 10 bases between them. The V gene's germline CDR1 is SGHDT and CDR2 YYEEEE. This CDR3 is 12 amino acids long. The CDR3 region has the DNA TGTGCCAGCAGTCGCGGCGGGTACGAGCAGTACTTC. The encoded protein is CASSRGGYEQYF. The full variable domain, with the rest looked up from reference TRBV5-6 and TRBJ2-7, is DAGVTQSPTHLIKTRGQQVTLRCSPKSGHDTVSWYQQALGQGPQFIFQYYEEEERQRGNFPDRFSGHQFPNYSSELNVNALLLGDSALYLCASSRGGYEQYFGPGTRLTVT.

The count of this clone is one. The V and J genes are TRBV27 and TRBJ1-5; 9 bases line up with TRBD1. The germline CDR1 and CDR2 sequences are MNHEY and SMNVEV (reference sequence). This CDR3 spans 17 amino acids. The V gene end was trimmed by 4 bases and the J gene end by 5 bases; junction bases not matched to a gene: 12. CDR3 DNA: TGTGCCAGCAGTTCAGTTACGGACAGGGGCCTCTATCAGCCCCAGCATTTT. Residues: CASSSVTDRGLYQPQHF.

This chain uses TRBV28 with TRBJ2-5, with D possibly TRBD1 on 5 matching bases. Germline assignment: CDR1 MDHEN and CDR2 SYDVKM. This CDR3 has 15 amino acids. V gave up 4 bases and J gave up 5 bases, with 17 bases separating them. The CDR3 DNA follows: TGTGCCAGCAGTTCGTACAGACTGGGGCTGGAGACCCAGTACTTC. It yields the protein CASSSYRLGLETQYF.

The CDR3 nucleotides read TGTGCCTGGAGTGTTGGGCAGGGGGCGATGAATGAGCAGTTCTTC. Its translation is CAWSVGQGAMNEQFF. The chain recombines TRBV30 with TRBJ2-1; 8 bases align to TRBD1. The trim removed 0 bases at V and 7 bases at J, leaving 8 bases unmatched. The CDR3 runs 15 residues. Germline CDR1 and CDR2: GTSNPN and SVGIG (reference sequence). Filled out from reference TRBV30 and TRBJ2-1, the complete variable domain reads SQTIHQWPATLVQPVGSPLSLECTVEGTSNPNLYWYRQAAGRGLQLLFYSVGIGQISSEVPQNLSASRPQDRQFILSSKKLLLSDSGFYLCAWSVGQGAMNEQFFGPGTRLTVL.

This clone occurred a few times. CDR3: CASSQSRQGRNQPQHF. For the CDR3, the DNA is TGCGCCAGCAGCCAGTCTAGACAGGGTCGCAATCAGCCCCAGCATTTT. The chain is built from TRBV4-3 and TRBJ1-5; 7 nucleotides align to TRBD1. The CDR3 sequence is 16 residues long. Unmatched junction bases numbered 7, after V lost 3 bases and J lost 2 bases. From germline, CDR1 is LGHNA and CDR2 YSLEER.

The genes are TRBV7-9 and TRBJ2-7; the D gene is possibly TRBD1 (6 bases). Trimming shortened V by 5 bases and J by 7 bases, and 18 bases separated the two germline ends. Looked up from germline, CDR1 is SEHNR and CDR2 is FQNEAQ (reference sequence). This CDR3 comprises 14 residues. As DNA, the CDR3 is TGTGCCAGCAGCCTCCGACAGGACCTGGGGGAGCAGTACTTC. It specifies CASSLRQDLGEQYF.

This clone occurred many times. The chain has TRBV5-1 and TRBJ1-5; D uncertain. Germline V gene data show CDR1 as SGHRS and CDR2 as YFSETQ. CDR3 length equals 13 residues. V lost 1 base and J 3 bases, leaving 5 bases between the germline ends. The CDR3: CASSLYPNQPQHF. DNA for the CDR3: TGCGCCAGCAGCTTGTATCCCAATCAGCCCCAGCATTTT. Together with reference TRBV5-1 and TRBJ1-5, the CDR3 gives the full variable domain: KAGVTQTPRYLIKTRGQQVTLSCSPISGHRSVSWYQQTPGQGLQFLFEYFSETQRNKGNFPGRFSGRQFSNSRSEMNVSTLELGDSALYLCASSLYPNQPQHFGDGTRLSIL.

The rearrangement joins TRBV28 to TRBJ2-7; D remains ambiguous. CDR1 is MDHEN and CDR2 is SYDVKM in the germline V gene. CDR3 length: 15 amino acids. The V end lost 5 bases, the J end lost 0 bases, and 14 bases lay between the germline ends. The CDR3 DNA reads TGTGCCAGCAGTGCCTTACAGCTGAGCTCCTACGAGCAGTACTTC. Translating it yields CASSALQLSSYEQYF.

V is TRBV12-3 or TRBV12-4 and J is TRBJ1-5, with a possible D match to TRBD1 (6 bases). This CDR3 region has 12 residues. Between the trimmed V and J ends, which lost 7 bases and 4 bases, there was a span of 8 bases. DNA for the CDR3: TGTGCCAGCACGCAGGGGAATCAGCCCCAGCATTTT. It specifies CASTQGNQPQHF.

The chain links TRBV3-1 (or the pseudogene TRBV3-2) to TRBJ2-2, with TRBD1 identical over 10 bases. Germline CDR1 reads LGHDT; CDR2 reads YNNKEL (reference sequence). Trimming cost V 3 bases and J 2 bases; bases outside gene matches: 12. The CDR3 has 19 residues. CDR3 nucleotide sequence: TGTGCCAGCAGCCATAGTCCCGGGACAGGGGTGGGAAACACCGGGGAGCTGTTTTTT. Translation: CASSHSPGTGVGNTGELFF.

V usage is TRBV7-8 and J usage is TRBJ2-7; TRBD2 aligns across 10 bases. Germline CDR1 SGHVS, CDR2 FQNEAQ. The CDR3 spans 17 residues. The trim removed 7 bases at V and 4 bases at J, leaving 16 bases unmatched. CDR3 protein: CASTPRGGGTSVYEQYF. CDR3 sequence (DNA): TGTGCCAGCACCCCTAGGGGGGGAGGGACTAGCGTATACGAGCAGTACTTC.

J is TRBJ2-7 and V is TRBV6-6; D gene uncertain. The CDR3 runs 13 residues. The germline gives CDR1 MNHNY, CDR2 SVGAGI (reference sequence). The V end lost 2 bases, the J end lost 4 bases, and 9 bases lay between the germline ends. The CDR3 loop reads CASSYGLPYEQYF. For the CDR3, the DNA is TGTGCCAGCAGTTACGGGCTACCATACGAGCAGTACTTC.

J is TRBJ1-1 and V is TRBV28, with TRBD1 as a possible D gene (6 bases). CDR1 and CDR2 from the germline V gene are MDHEN and SYDVKM. V was shortened by 7 bases and J by 3 bases, with 15 bases between the two germline ends. CDR3 size: 14 residues. CDR3 sequence: CASNLGGAHTEAFF. CDR3 in DNA: TGTGCCAGCAACTTGGGGGGGGCGCACACTGAAGCTTTCTTT.

V is TRBV5-8 and J is TRBJ2-1, with D perhaps TRBD1 (6 bases). The V end was cut by 9 bases, the J end by 8 bases, with 21 bases between. The CDR3 has 14 amino acids. Germline lookup yields CDR1 SGHTS and CDR2 YDEGEE. For the CDR3, the DNA is TGTGCCACCCTCGGGACAAATATAGGCGATGAGCAGTTCTTC. Amino acids: CATLGTNIGDEQFF.

The J gene is TRBJ2-1, the V gene TRBV9; 8 nucleotides match TRBD1. The CDR3 length is 16 residues. After removal of 4 bases from V and 0 bases from J, the junction contained 6 bases not matched to a gene. The germline CDR1 and CDR2 sequences are SGDLS and YYNGEE. The CDR3 loop reads CASSPRDRSSYNEQFF. The CDR3, as DNA: TGTGCCAGCAGCCCGCGGGACAGGAGCTCCTACAATGAGCAGTTCTTC.

The chain combines TRBV30 with TRBJ2-5; possibly TRBD1 for D (5 bases). Trimming removed 2 bases at V and 6 bases at J, with 16 bases between. Germline CDR1 and CDR2: GTSNPN and SVGIG (reference sequence). This CDR3 is 14 amino acids long. CDR3 in amino acids: CAWSWAGKIQTQYF. The CDR3 nucleotides are TGTGCCTGGAGTTGGGCAGGGAAAATACAGACCCAGTACTTC.

V and J are TRBV30 and TRBJ2-2; D is unresolved. CDR1 is GTSNPN and CDR2 is SVGIG in the germline V gene (reference sequence). V gave up 3 bases and J gave up 3 bases, with 5 bases separating them. The CDR3 covers 12 residues. CDR3 protein: CAWSDYTGELFF. The CDR3 DNA reads as TGTGCCTGGAGCGACTACACCGGGGAGCTGTTTTTT. Based on the CDR3 plus reference TRBV30 and TRBJ2-2, the full variable domain is SQTIHQWPATLVQPVGSPLSLECTVEGTSNPNLYWYRQAAGRGLQLLFYSVGIGQISSEVPQNLSASRPQDRQFILSSKKLLLSDSGFYLCAWSDYTGELFFGEGSRLTVL.

The chain joins TRBV6-1 to TRBJ2-7; perhaps TRBD1 as D (5 bases). CDR3 size: 17 residues. Between the trimmed V and J ends, which lost 0 bases and 3 bases, there was a span of 18 bases. Germline CDR1 and CDR2: MNHNS and SASEGT. CDR3 coding DNA: TGTGCCAGCAGTGAAGCGCTGAGGTTTGGACAACACTACGAGCAGTACTTC. It specifies CASSEALRFGQHYEQYF.

The chain joins TRBV7-3 to TRBJ2-1, with D possibly matching TRBD2 (6 bases). Trimming stripped 3 bases from V and 7 bases from J, with 16 bases between. This CDR3 region has 15 residues. Germline V gives CDR1 SGHTA, CDR2 FQGTGA. CDR3 in amino acids: CASSFVGGERNEQFF. The CDR3 DNA reads TGTGCCAGCAGCTTCGTTGGAGGGGAGAGGAATGAGCAGTTCTTC.

This chain joins TRBV7-3 and TRBJ2-3; 7 nucleotides match TRBD2. CDR3 length: 14 residues. The V and J ends lost 5 bases and 4 bases, in that order; junction bases with no gene match: 6. The V gene's germline CDR1 is SGHTA and CDR2 FQGTGA. CDR3 sequence: CASSTREAADTQYF. CDR3 nucleotide sequence: TGTGCCAGCAGCACCCGGGAGGCGGCAGATACGCAGTATTTT.

This chain joins TRBV10-1 and TRBJ2-3, with 7 nucleotides matching TRBD2. The J segment lost 5 bases and the V segment lost 0 bases, leaving 8 bases of the junction unmatched. The CDR3 consists of 16 residues. Germline V CDR1 and CDR2: WNHNN, SYGVQD (reference sequence). The CDR3 here is CASSESKRGEGDTQYF. As DNA, the CDR3 is TGCGCCAGCAGTGAGTCGAAGCGGGGCGAGGGAGATACGCAGTATTTT.

The chain employs TRBV30 and TRBJ2-1; TRBD2 aligns across 8 bases. The germline V gene encodes CDR1 GTSNPN and CDR2 SVGIG (reference sequence). The CDR3 is made up of 14 amino acids. V dropped 5 bases and J dropped 8; count of bases not matched to a gene: 11. Here the CDR3 reads CAWALAGVGDEQFF. CDR3 coding DNA: TGTGCCTGGGCTCTAGCGGGTGTAGGTGATGAGCAGTTCTTC.

The chain links TRBV21-1 to TRBJ1-4; the D call of TRBD1 is as the table states it, not checked on the DNA. TRBV21-1 is an annotated pseudogene. This CDR3 is built from 14 residues. The CDR3 sequence is CASSKGTGGEKLFF. CDR3 bases: TGTGCCAGCAGCAAAGGGACAGGGGGCGAAAAACTGTTTTTT.

This clone was observed a handful of times. The J gene is TRBJ1-4, the V gene TRBV29-1; a possible D gene is TRBD1 (6 bases). V was pared by 4 bases and J by 6 bases, with 9 bases between. The CDR3 has 12 residues. Per germline, CDR1 SQVTM and CDR2 ANQGSEA. The CDR3 loop is CSVVQGDEKLFF. The CDR3 coding sequence is TGCAGCGTTGTACAGGGTGATGAAAAACTGTTTTTT. The variable domain in full, with the rest retrieved from reference TRBV29-1 and TRBJ1-4, is SAVISQKPSRDICQRGTSLTIQCQVDSQVTMMFWYRQQPGQSLTLIATANQGSEATYESGFVIDKFPISRPNLTFSTLTVSNMSPEDSSIYLCSVVQGDEKLFFGSGTQLSVL.